Following are 8 T cell receptor beta chains from one sample sequenced in a study of T cell repertoires in cytomegalovirus infection. Via MiXCR, TCRdb re-called the reads, giving one row per CDR3 protein. Of about 250,000 distinct CDR3 sequences in the sample, approximately 13% were seen once. The sample comprised PBMCs. The receptors come from a human donor in good health (CMV status not recorded). Some clones in this sample may be carry-over from other donors' samples.

This clonotype was recorded many times. The J gene is TRBJ2-1, the V gene TRBV6-2 or TRBV6-3; 12 bases fit TRBD2. This CDR3 has 15 amino acids. CDR1 and CDR2 from the germline V gene are MNHEY and SVGEGT. The trim removed 7 bases at V and 5 bases at J, leaving 6 bases unmatched. Here the CDR3 reads CASTLLAGGNNEQFF. The CDR3 coding sequence is TGTGCCAGCACCTTACTAGCGGGAGGAAACAATGAGCAGTTCTTC.

This clonotype was seen a few times. The chain recombines TRBV18 with TRBJ2-2; no firm D call. The CDR3 runs to 15 residues. Per the germline V gene, CDR1 is KGHSH and CDR2 is LQKENI. The V end was cut by 5 bases, the J end by 0 bases, with 10 bases between. The CDR3 protein is CASSSAVSNTGELFF. CDR3 bases: TGTGCCAGCTCATCAGCCGTTTCGAACACCGGGGAGCTGTTTTTT.

The gene calls are TRBV27 and TRBJ2-3, with unresolved D. V was cut by 6 bases and J by 3 bases, with 7 bases left in between. Per the germline V gene, CDR1 is MNHEY and CDR2 is SMNVEV (reference sequence). The CDR3 consists of 12 residues. The CDR3 DNA sequence: TGTGCCAGCAGGGGATGGACAGATACGCAGTATTTT. Its protein product is CASRGWTDTQYF.

This clonotype was detected many times. The chain carries TRBV7-2 and TRBJ2-5, with 8 bases matching TRBD2. From germline, CDR1 is SGHTA and CDR2 FQGNSA. V was pared by 1 base and J by 5 bases, with 6 bases of the junction left unmatched. This CDR3 spans 15 amino acids. CDR3 residues: CASSLGTGGPETQYF. The CDR3 region has the DNA TGTGCCAGCAGCTTAGGGACGGGAGGGCCGGAGACCCAGTACTTC.

This clonotype was counted ten times or more. For the CDR3, the DNA is TGTGCCAGCAGCTCGTCGGACAGGTGGGGCAATCAGCCCCAGCATTTT. This codes for CASSSSDRWGNQPQHF. The gene calls are TRBV7-9 and TRBJ1-5; 7 bases fit TRBD1. The CDR3 extends over 16 amino acids. CDR1 and CDR2 (germline): SEHNR, FQNEAQ (reference sequence). The V and J ends lost 4 bases and 2 bases, in that order; junction bases with no gene match: 8. Based on the CDR3 plus reference TRBV7-9 and TRBJ1-5, the full variable domain is DTGVSQNPRHKITKRGQNVTFRCDPISEHNRLYWYRQTLGQGPEFLTYFQNEAQLEKSRLLSDRFSAERPKGSFSTLEIQRTEQGDSAMYLCASSSSDRWGNQPQHFGDGTRLSIL.

This clonotype has only a few counts. This chain links TRBV14 with TRBJ2-1, with 7 nucleotides matching TRBD2. This CDR3 has 15 residues. Trimming took 0 bases from V and 7 from J; bases not matched to a gene: 6. Germline loops: CDR1 SGHDN, CDR2 FVKESK. The CDR3 DNA sequence: TGTGCCAGCAGCCAAGATCGCGGGAGTGTAAATGAGCAGTTCTTC. This codes for CASSQDRGSVNEQFF.

This clonotype was observed many times. V gene TRBV6-1 combines with J gene TRBJ2-7; 9 bases match TRBD2. Losses at the gene ends were 6 bases for V and 6 bases for J; bases not matched to a gene: 12. The CDR3 is 15 amino acids. Germline CDR1 reads MNHNS; CDR2 reads SASEGT. The DNA of the CDR3 is TGTGCCAGCAGACCCCGGGTTGGGCGGGAGGGCGAGCAGTACTTC. This sequence encodes CASRPRVGREGEQYF.

In this sample, this clonotype turned up many times. The genes are TRBV6-1 and TRBJ1-5; no definite D call. V lost 6 bases and J lost 7, with 16 bases in between. This CDR3 region has 14 residues. Germline assignment: CDR1 MNHNS and CDR2 SASEGT. The CDR3 sequence: CASSTLGIGQPQHF. Here the CDR3 DNA reads TGTGCCAGCAGCACCCTAGGGATAGGGCAGCCCCAGCATTTT.